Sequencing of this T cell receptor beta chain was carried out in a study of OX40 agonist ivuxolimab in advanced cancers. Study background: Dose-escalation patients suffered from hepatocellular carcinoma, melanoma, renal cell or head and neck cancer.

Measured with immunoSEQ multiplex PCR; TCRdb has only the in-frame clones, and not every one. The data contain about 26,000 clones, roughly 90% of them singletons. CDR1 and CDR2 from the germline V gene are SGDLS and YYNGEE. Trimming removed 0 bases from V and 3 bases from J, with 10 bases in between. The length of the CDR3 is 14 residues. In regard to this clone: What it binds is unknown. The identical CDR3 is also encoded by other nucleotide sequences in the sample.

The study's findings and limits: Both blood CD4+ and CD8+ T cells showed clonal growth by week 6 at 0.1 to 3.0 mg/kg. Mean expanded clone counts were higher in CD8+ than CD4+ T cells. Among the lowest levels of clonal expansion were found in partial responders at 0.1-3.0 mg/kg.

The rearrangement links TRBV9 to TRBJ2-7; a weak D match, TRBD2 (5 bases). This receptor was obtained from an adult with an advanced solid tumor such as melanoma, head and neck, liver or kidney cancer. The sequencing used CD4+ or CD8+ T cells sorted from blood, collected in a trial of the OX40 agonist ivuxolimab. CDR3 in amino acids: CASSVGWGDYEQYF. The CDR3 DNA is TGTGCCAGCAGCGTAGGATGGGGAGACTACGAGCAGTACTTC.